This T cell receptor (beta chain) is from a study of cytomegalovirus exposure and HLA in healthy donors. The PCR contained 60 Vbeta and 13 Jbeta primers. Some clones are missing from TCRdb's copy, which holds only in-frame ones; the method was immunoSEQ multiplex PCR. The table has around 120,000 clones, about 75% seen once. Healthy bone marrow donors supplied every sample. V was cut by 4 bases and J by 3 bases, with 7 bases left in between. Germline lookup yields CDR1 DFQATT and CDR2 SNEGSKA (reference sequence). The CDR3 covers 11 residues. Sequences were obtained from PBMCs. This clonotype was sampled from a man aged 60 to 75 in good health and CMV-seropositive. The V and J genes are TRBV20-1 and TRBJ2-7; D uncertain. The CDR3, as DNA: TGCAGTGCTACGGGTCTCTACGAGCAGTACTTC. It codes for CSATGLYEQYF.